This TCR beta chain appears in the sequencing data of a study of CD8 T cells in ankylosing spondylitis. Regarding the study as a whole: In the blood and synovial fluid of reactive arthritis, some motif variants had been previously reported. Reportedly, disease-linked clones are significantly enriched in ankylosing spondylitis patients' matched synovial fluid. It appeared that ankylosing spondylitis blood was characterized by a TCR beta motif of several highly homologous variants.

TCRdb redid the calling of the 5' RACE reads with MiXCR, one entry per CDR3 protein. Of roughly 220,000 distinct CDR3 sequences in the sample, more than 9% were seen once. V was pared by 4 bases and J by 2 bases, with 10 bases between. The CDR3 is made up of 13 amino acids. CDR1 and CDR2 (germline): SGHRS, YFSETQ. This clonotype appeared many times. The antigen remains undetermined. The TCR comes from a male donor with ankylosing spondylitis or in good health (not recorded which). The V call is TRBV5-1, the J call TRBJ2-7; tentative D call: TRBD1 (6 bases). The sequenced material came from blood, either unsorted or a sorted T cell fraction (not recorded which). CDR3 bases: TGCGCCAGCAGCGAACAGGGAACCTACGAGCAGTACTTC. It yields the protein CASSEQGTYEQYF.